This is a list of T cell receptor beta chains from one sample in a study of human T cells and chemical hapten exposure. TCRdb used MiXCR to reprocess the RACE reads, holding one entry per CDR3 protein. The sample yields around 350,000 distinct CDR3 sequences, approximately 5.8% seen once. This sample comprised whole blood, obtained in connection with sensitization to the hapten diphenylcyclopropenone (DPC). These receptors originate from a woman younger than 35 with alopecia areata. Some clones in this sample may be carry-over from other donors' samples. Both conserved end residues are part of each CDR3. D genes are given only for firm matches. Clone size appears in some rows only: once, few, many, or a class for an expanded clone.

j_call clone_size v_call cdr3_length d_call cdr3_nt cdr3_aa
TRBJ1-6 NA TRBV12-3/TRBV12-4 13 NA TGTGCCAGCAGCCGAGCGTCCAATTCACCCCTCCACTTT CASSRASNSPLHF
TRBJ2-7 many TRBV12-5 15 NA TGTGCTAGTGGTTTGGTGGTTGGCCAGGCCTACGAGCAGTACTTC CASGLVVGQAYEQYF
TRBJ1-5 NA TRBV6-5 14 NA TGTGCCAGCGGGACTGGGGGGCCCGGGCAGCCCCAGCATTTT CASGTGGPGQPQHF
TRBJ1-1 few TRBV6-6 11 NA TGTGCCATTCAGGGAAACACTGAAGCTTTCTTT CAIQGNTEAFF
TRBJ2-3 NA TRBV7-3 16 TRBD2 TGTGCCAGCAGCTCCAGCGGGGGCCCCGCAGTTAATACGCAGTATTTT CASSSSGGPAVNTQYF
TRBJ1-1 NA TRBV10-3 13 NA TGTGCCATCAGGGGCGCAGTGGGGACTGAAGCTTTCTTT CAIRGAVGTEAFF
TRBJ2-3 few TRBV6-4 16 NA TGTGCCAGCAGCCCTAATGTGGCTCTTAACACAGATACGCAGTATTTT CASSPNVALNTDTQYF
TRBJ2-7 NA TRBV12-5 16 TRBD1 TGTGCTAGTGGTTTGGTACTCGGGGACAGGGGTAACGAGCAGTACTTC CASGLVLGDRGNEQYF
TRBJ1-2 few TRBV12-3/TRBV12-4 15 NA TGTGCCAGCAGTTTGGGACATTCATACAACTATGGCTACACCTTC CASSLGHSYNYGYTF
TRBJ2-6 NA TRBV4-3 16 NA TGCGCCAGCAGCCAAGACTCTGGGGTTGGGGCCAACGTCCTGACTTTC CASSQDSGVGANVLTF
TRBJ2-7 few TRBV5-1 14 NA TGCGCCAGCAGCTCCAGGGGCGCCGGCTACGAGCAGTACTTC CASSSRGAGYEQYF
TRBJ2-3 many TRBV4-1 16 TRBD2 TGCGCCAGCAGCCAAGGACTAGCGGGGGGCACAGATACGCAGTATTTT CASSQGLAGGTDTQYF
TRBJ1-3 NA TRBV2 13 NA TGTGCCAGCAAGGGAGACGGAGTAGGCACCATATATTTT CASKGDGVGTIYF
TRBJ2-7 few TRBV7-8 16 TRBD1 TGTGCCAGCAGCCCGTCGAGGGGGACAGAACCCTACGAGCAGTACTTC CASSPSRGTEPYEQYF
TRBJ1-2 NA TRBV7-6 17 NA TGTGCCAGCAGCTTAGATCCAGGCCGGACGGGGATCTATGGCTACACCTTC CASSLDPGRTGIYGYTF
TRBJ1-1 many TRBV6-5 15 NA TGTGCCAGCAGTTACTCTTTTTTGATTGAAACTGAAGCTTTCTTT CASSYSFLIETEAFF
TRBJ2-1 many TRBV29-1 13 NA TGCAGCGTGGGGGGGCAGACTAAGGGTGAGCAGTTCTTC CSVGGQTKGEQFF
TRBJ1-6 many TRBV12-3/TRBV12-4 14 NA TGTGCCAGCAGCACAGGACTCTATAATTCACCCCTCCACTTT CASSTGLYNSPLHF
TRBJ2-7 few TRBV15 12 NA TGTGCCACCAGCAGAGACTACTACGAGGAGTACTTC CATSRDYYEEYF
TRBJ1-2 few TRBV5-6 11 NA TGTGCCAGCAGCTTGGTCGGCGGCTACACCTTC CASSLVGGYTF
TRBJ2-6 medium-sized TRBV25-1 14 NA TGTGCCAGCAGTGTCTTGACAGGCTCCTACGTCCTGACTTTC CASSVLTGSYVLTF
TRBJ2-5 few TRBV2 15 NA TGTGCCAGCAGCGGATATAGCGGAACCCAAGAGACCCAGTACTTC CASSGYSGTQETQYF
TRBJ2-3 many TRBV12-3/TRBV12-4 13 NA TGTGCCAGCAGTTTTAGCACGGAAGATACGCAGTATTTT CASSFSTEDTQYF
TRBJ2-1 many TRBV6-5 19 TRBD1 TGTGCCAGCAGTTACAGGGGCTGGACAGGGGGGGTATTGGGCAATGAGCAGTTCTTC CASSYRGWTGGVLGNEQFF
TRBJ2-2 NA TRBV20-1 18 TRBD2 TGCAGTGCTAGACCCCCTCGACTAGCGGGGGGGAACACCGGGGAGCTGTTTTTT CSARPPRLAGGNTGELFF
TRBJ2-3 few TRBV4-2 17 TRBD2 TGTGCCAGCAGCCAAGATTCCCTAGCGGGGGGCACAGATACGCAGTATTTT CASSQDSLAGGTDTQYF
TRBJ2-6 few TRBV28 14 NA TGTGCCAGCAGTTTCGTTTCGGGGGCCAACGTCCTGACTTTC CASSFVSGANVLTF
TRBJ2-1 NA TRBV5-8 15 TRBD2 TGTGCCAGCAGCTTGCGGCGGGGGGGCCTCAATGAGCAGTTCTTC CASSLRRGGLNEQFF
TRBJ2-1 NA TRBV29-1 16 TRBD2 TGCAGCGTTGGAGGGCTAGCGGGTTCTTTGTACAATGAGCAGTTCTTC CSVGGLAGSLYNEQFF
TRBJ2-3 NA TRBV28 12 TRBD2 TGTGCCAGCATGGGGGGGATGTGGACGCAGTATTTT CASMGGMWTQYF
TRBJ2-1 many TRBV9 14 NA TGTGCCAGCAGCGTAGCGGGGGTCGAGGATGAGCAGTTCTTC CASSVAGVEDEQFF
TRBJ1-1 many TRBV11-2 12 TRBD1 TGTGCCAGCAGCCCCGGGACAGGAGAAGCTTTCTTT CASSPGTGEAFF
TRBJ2-2 few TRBV7-9 15 NA TGTGCCAGCAGCTTATTAACATCGAACACCGGGGAGCTGTTTTTT CASSLLTSNTGELFF
TRBJ2-7 few TRBV6-5 14 TRBD1 TGTGCCAGCAGTTTAATCGGGACAGACTACGAGCAGTACTTC CASSLIGTDYEQYF
TRBJ2-2 many TRBV6-2/TRBV6-3 15 TRBD2 TGTGCCAGCAGTCTAGCGGTAGCCAACACCGGGGAGCTGTTTTTT CASSLAVANTGELFF
TRBJ2-3 many TRBV7-2 13 NA TGTGCCAGCAGCTCCGAGCTAGCAGATACGCAGTATTTT CASSSELADTQYF
TRBJ1-2 NA TRBV3-1 15 NA TGTGCCAGCAGCCATATCGTGGGCTCGAAGAACGGCTACACCTTC CASSHIVGSKNGYTF
TRBJ1-2 NA TRBV5-1 15 NA TGCGCCAGCAGCTTGGTAGGGTCCACTAACTATGGCTACACCTTC CASSLVGSTNYGYTF
TRBJ1-6 many TRBV7-9 17 NA TGTGCCAGCAGCCCCCTGGACAGAAGCTCCTATAATTCACCCCTCCACTTT CASSPLDRSSYNSPLHF
TRBJ2-6 many TRBV7-9 17 NA TGTGCCAGCAGCTTAAGTGGATTGATCTCTGGGGCCAACGTCCTGACTTTC CASSLSGLISGANVLTF
TRBJ2-2 many TRBV7-2 15 TRBD1 TGTGCCAGCAGCTATAGATCAGGGGGCATCGGGGAGCTGTTTTTT CASSYRSGGIGELFF
TRBJ2-4 NA TRBV3-1 14 NA TGTGCCAGCAGCCACCAGGTGAGGAAAGACATTCAGTACTTC CASSHQVRKDIQYF
TRBJ1-2 few TRBV18 18 NA TGTGCCAGCTCGCCCGATGACGGACGAGGAGGCATTGTTGGTGGCTACACCTTC CASSPDDGRGGIVGGYTF
TRBJ2-7 NA TRBV5-1 15 TRBD2 TGCGCCAGCTGTTGGACTAGCCGGGATAGCTACGAGCAGTACTTC CASCWTSRDSYEQYF
TRBJ1-5 NA TRBV6-2/TRBV6-3 14 NA TGTGCCAGCAGTTACTACAGTACTAATCAGCCCCAGCATTTT CASSYYSTNQPQHF
TRBJ2-3 many TRBV5-1 13 NA TGTGCCAGCAGCTTATGGGGAACAGATACGCAGTATTTT CASSLWGTDTQYF
TRBJ2-7 many TRBV18 14 NA TGTGCCAGCTCACCAGCCCCGGGGGCAGGAGAGCAGTACTTC CASSPAPGAGEQYF
TRBJ1-1 many TRBV28 15 NA TGTGCCAGCAGTTTATCGGCAGGTTGGAACACTGAAGCTTTCTTT CASSLSAGWNTEAFF
TRBJ1-5 few TRBV5-6 15 TRBD1 TGTGCCAGCAGCTCCCTGGGACAGGGGAATCAGCCCCAGCATTTT CASSSLGQGNQPQHF
TRBJ1-2 few TRBV6-1 14 NA TGTGCCAGCAGTGAACTTCCAGTCTCATATGGCTACACCTTC CASSELPVSYGYTF
TRBJ2-1 many TRBV28 16 TRBD2 TGTGCCAGCAGTTTACTATTAGCGGGGGGGCGCAATGAGCAGTTCTTC CASSLLLAGGRNEQFF